A single sample is the source of the 29 T cell receptor beta chains below, sequenced in a study of cytomegalovirus exposure and HLA in healthy donors. Use of 60 Vbeta and 13 Jbeta primers characterized the PCR. Here immunoSEQ multiplex PCR was the method, and the copy in TCRdb shows in-frame clones only, minus some. The top ten hold over 0.8% of the sample, which has around 150,000 clones, around 85% seen once. The source material was PBMCs. These TCRs come from a woman in her twenties or thirties in good health and CMV-seronegative.

A word on this clone: At one boundary the junction diverges from the germline segment, which might be a read error. The chain employs TRBV7-9 and TRBJ1-4, with 7 bases that match TRBD1. Germline V CDR1 and CDR2: SEHNR, FQNEAQ (reference sequence). CDR3 length equals 13 residues. The CDR3 sequence: CASSPRIGGPTLF. In DNA form, the CDR3 reads TGTGCCAGCAGTCCCCGGATAGGGGGCCCGACCCTTTTT.

V gene TRBV7-9 combines with J gene TRBJ2-5; a possible D gene is TRBD2 (6 bases). The CDR3 consists of 13 residues. Per germline, CDR1 SEHNR and CDR2 FQNEAQ (reference sequence). V lost 0 bases to trimming and J lost 11 bases, with 13 bases between them. Here the CDR3 DNA reads TGTGCCAGCAGCTTAGCGGGAGGCGGGGAGCAGTACTTC. This translates into CASSLAGGGEQYF.

The CDR3 sequence: CASSLTTEETQYF. In nucleotides, the CDR3 is TGTGCCAGCAGCTTAACGACAGAAGAGACCCAGTACTTC. The rearrangement joins TRBV7-2 to TRBJ2-5; maybe TRBD1 (5 bases). The CDR3 spans 13 residues. Germline V gene lookup returns CDR1 SGHTA and CDR2 FQGNSA. Trimming pared 2 bases from V and 3 bases from J, leaving 7 bases between.

This chain connects TRBV7-9 to TRBJ1-4; 7 positions match TRBD1. Trimming took 5 bases from V and 8 from J; bases not matched to a gene: 11. CDR3 length: 15 residues. The V gene's germline CDR1 is SEHNR and CDR2 FQNEAQ (reference sequence). This chain's CDR3 is CASSPRQGVREKLFF. CDR3 nucleotide sequence: TGTGCCAGCAGCCCCAGGCAGGGGGTTCGAGAAAAACTGTTTTTT.

The rearrangement uses TRBV4-3 and TRBJ2-1; D not resolved. The length of the CDR3 is 13 residues. CDR1 is LGHNA, CDR2 YSLEER, per germline. V was clipped by 3 bases and J by 6 bases, with 9 bases between them. The CDR3: CASSQEKANEQFF. In DNA, the CDR3 is TGCGCCAGCAGCCAGGAGAAGGCCAATGAGCAGTTCTTC.

The chain combines TRBV25-1 with TRBJ2-1, with 9 positions matching TRBD2. V gave up 6 bases and J gave up 4 bases; unmatched junction bases: 7. CDR1 is MGHDK and CDR2 is SYGVNS in the germline V gene. CDR3 size: 15 residues. CDR3 nucleotide sequence: TGTGCCAGCAGGCATGGCGGGGGGGCTTACAATGAGCAGTTCTTC. Its translation: CASRHGGGAYNEQFF.

This chain joins TRBV7-2 and TRBJ2-7; 9 bases match TRBD1. The V and J ends lost 4 bases and 4 bases, in that order; junction bases with no gene match: 2. The CDR3 has 13 residues. The germline CDR1 and CDR2 sequences are SGHTA and FQGNSA. The CDR3 reads CASSSDRGYEQYF. The CDR3 region has the DNA TGTGCCAGCAGCTCGGACAGGGGATACGAGCAGTACTTC.

The V gene is TRBV7-9, the J gene TRBJ1-2; no definite D call. The germline CDR1 and CDR2 sequences are SEHNR and FQNEAQ (reference sequence). The CDR3 sequence is 15 residues long. The ends were cut back, 4 bases at V and 6 bases at J, with 18 bases in the middle. In DNA, the CDR3 is TGTGCCAGCAGCTCCTCCCTGTCAACCTCGGATGGCTACACCTTC. Translating gives CASSSSLSTSDGYTF.

The DNA for the CDR3 is TGTGCCAGCAGCCCCAGGGACAGATATCGGCCCCAGCATTTT. It codes for CASSPRDRYRPQHF. The rearrangement links TRBV5-8 to TRBJ1-5, with TRBD1 identical over 7 bases. The CDR3 is made up of 14 amino acids. V trimming: 4 bases; J trimming: 9 bases; junction bases outside the gene matches: 10. Germline V gene sequence: CDR1 SGHTS, CDR2 YDEGEE.

The CDR3 loop reads CASSSLSGELVVDGYTF. The CDR3 DNA sequence: TGTGCCAGCAGTTCCTTATCTGGGGAGCTCGTGGTCGATGGCTACACCTTC. V is TRBV28 and J is TRBJ1-2; D gene ambiguous. V was cut by 4 bases and J by 6 bases, with 24 bases left in between. The CDR3 length is 17 residues. Germline values: CDR1 MDHEN, CDR2 SYDVKM.

This sequence joins TRBV7-7 and TRBJ2-3; 12 bases fit TRBD1. This CDR3 contains 14 residues. CDR1 SSHAT and CDR2 FNYEAQ come from the germline V gene (reference sequence). J was trimmed by 7 bases and V by 6 bases; bases with no gene match: 5. CDR3 sequence: CASSSGQGANTQYF. The DNA of the CDR3 is TGTGCCAGCAGTTCGGGACAGGGGGCGAATACGCAGTATTTT.

This clone occurred a few times. The chain employs TRBV4-1 and TRBJ1-1, with D tentatively TRBD1 (5 bases). Per germline, CDR1 MGHRA and CDR2 YSYEKL. Between the trimmed V and J ends, which lost 1 base and 10 bases, there was a span of 19 bases. The CDR3 length is 15 residues. This CDR3 is CASSQVLGSRDRAFF. CDR3 DNA sequence: TGCGCCAGCAGCCAAGTACTTGGCTCCAGGGATCGAGCTTTCTTT.

This clone was found once. This chain joins TRBV7-3 and TRBJ2-1; 9 nucleotides match TRBD2. This CDR3 is built from 15 residues. The germline gives CDR1 SGHTA, CDR2 FQGTGA. The ends lost 3 bases at V and 4 bases at J; junction bases unmatched: 4. The CDR3 spells CASSFGTSKYNEQFF. CDR3 coding DNA: TGTGCCAGCAGCTTTGGGACTAGCAAGTACAATGAGCAGTTCTTC.

The V call is TRBV28, the J call TRBJ2-7; 12 bases align to TRBD2. The CDR3 is 18 residues long. Germline CDR1 MDHEN, CDR2 SYDVKM. The V segment lost 4 bases and the J segment 0 bases; nucleotides outside the gene matches: 10. The CDR3 region has the DNA TGTGCCAGCAGTTCCGGGGGACTAGCGGGCGTGGGCTCCTACGAGCAGTACTTC. Its translation: CASSSGGLAGVGSYEQYF.

The CDR3 reads CASSSGTGTGNTIYF. CDR3 in DNA: TGTGCCAGCAGCTCCGGGACAGGGACTGGAAACACCATATATTTT. This sequence joins TRBV27 and TRBJ1-3; 9 positions agree with TRBD1. The germline gives CDR1 MNHEY, CDR2 SMNVEV (reference sequence). The CDR3 totals 15 residues. J lost 2 bases, V lost 6 bases, and 5 bases had no gene match.

The V and J genes are TRBV30 and TRBJ2-1, with 10 nucleotides matching TRBD2. This CDR3 is built from 14 residues. V gave up 4 bases and J gave up 8 bases; unmatched junction bases: 8. Germline CDR1 GTSNPN, CDR2 SVGIG (reference sequence). The CDR3 DNA reads as TGTGCCTGGATGATGGGTAGCGGGGGGTATGAGCAGTTCTTC. Translating it yields CAWMMGSGGYEQFF.

V gene TRBV5-1 combines with J gene TRBJ2-7, with 9 positions matching TRBD2. Germline assignment: CDR1 SGHRS and CDR2 YFSETQ. The junction had 7 bases not matched to a gene; V was cut back by 4 bases and J by 2 bases. The CDR3 totals 15 residues. CDR3 in amino acids: CASSPLTSGTYEQYF. In nucleotides, the CDR3 is TGCGCCAGCAGCCCGTTGACTAGCGGAACCTACGAGCAGTACTTC. The whole variable domain, filled in from reference TRBV5-1 and TRBJ2-7, reads KAGVTQTPRYLIKTRGQQVTLSCSPISGHRSVSWYQQTPGQGLQFLFEYFSETQRNKGNFPGRFSGRQFSNSRSEMNVSTLELGDSALYLCASSPLTSGTYEQYFGPGTRLTVT.

The chain has TRBV14 and TRBJ2-3, with 9 bases aligning to TRBD2. V gave up 4 bases and J gave up 3 bases; unmatched junction bases: 8. The CDR3 loop spans 16 amino acids. Germline CDR1 reads SGHDN; CDR2 reads FVKESK. In DNA form, the CDR3 reads TGTGCCAGCAGCCTGCGGGAGGGCCTAGGGACAGATACGCAGTATTTT. This translates into CASSLREGLGTDTQYF.

The chain combines TRBV5-1 with TRBJ2-7, with TRBD1 identical over 9 bases. V lost 4 bases, J lost 2 bases, and 7 bases stayed unmatched. This CDR3 is built from 15 residues. CDR1 and CDR2 from the germline V gene are SGHRS and YFSETQ. The DNA of the CDR3 is TGCGCCAGCAGCCACCAGGACAGGGGTCCCTACGAGCAGTACTTC. It is translated as CASSHQDRGPYEQYF.

The chain employs TRBV4-1 and TRBJ1-1, with D unclear. Germline loops: CDR1 MGHRA, CDR2 YSYEKL. The CDR3 has 14 amino acids. Trimming shortened V by 1 base and J by 5 bases, and 11 bases separated the two germline ends. CDR3 sequence reads: CASSQADGSTEAFF. The CDR3 region has the DNA TGCGCCAGCAGCCAAGCCGACGGGAGTACTGAAGCTTTCTTT.

This rearrangement joins TRBV28 to TRBJ1-2; 8 nucleotides match TRBD1. Germline V CDR1 and CDR2: MDHEN, SYDVKM. The CDR3 contains 14 residues. Germline trimming cut 5 bases from V and 7 bases from J; bases unmatched to any gene: 9. The CDR3 DNA sequence: TGTGCCAGCAGTCGACTTACAGGGGGTTCTGGCTACACCTTC. It specifies CASSRLTGGSGYTF.

The chain has TRBV7-9 and TRBJ1-4; D unresolved. The length of the CDR3 is 14 residues. The V end was cut by 6 bases, the J end by 8 bases, with 16 bases between. Germline V CDR1 and CDR2: SEHNR, FQNEAQ (reference sequence). Here the CDR3 reads CASRSPPTGEKLFF. The CDR3, as DNA: TGTGCCAGCAGGTCCCCCCCCACCGGGGAAAAACTGTTTTTT.

This clone was picked up one time. The chain couples TRBV5-6 to TRBJ1-2; D unresolved. Deletions cut 3 bases from V and 0 bases from J, with 12 bases between. CDR1 and CDR2 from the germline V gene are SGHDT and YYEEEE. The CDR3 is made up of 15 amino acids. The CDR3 coding sequence is TGTGCCAGCAGCTATCTATCAGGAACTAACTATGGCTACACCTTC. Its protein product is CASSYLSGTNYGYTF.

This clone was seen a handful of times. In DNA form, the CDR3 reads TGCGCCAGCAGTCCCTTCGATACTTACGAGCAGTACTTC. Protein: CASSPFDTYEQYF. V gene TRBV10-1 combines with J gene TRBJ2-7; D remains unclear. V was cut by 5 bases and J by 4 bases, with 12 bases left in between. There are 13 residues in the CDR3. CDR1 is WNHNN and CDR2 is SYGVQD in the germline V gene (reference sequence).

The V call is TRBV6-5, the J call TRBJ2-3; D is unresolved. The V and J ends lost 6 bases and 6 bases respectively, with 7 bases between them. Germline CDR1 reads MNHEY; CDR2 reads SVGAGI. The CDR3 is 11 amino acids. CDR3 protein: CASSFLDTQYF. The DNA of the CDR3 is TGTGCCAGCAGCTTCCTCGATACGCAGTATTTT.

This CDR3 is CASSGTGKDTQYF. The CDR3 region has the DNA TGCGCCAGCAGTGGGACAGGGAAAGATACGCAGTATTTT. The chain recombines TRBV10-2 with TRBJ2-3; 8 bases are shared with TRBD1. J was trimmed by 5 bases and V by 4 bases; bases with no gene match: 2. The CDR3 has 13 residues. Germline V gives CDR1 WSHSY, CDR2 SAAADI.

This chain uses TRBV28 with TRBJ1-5; 9 bases match TRBD1. This CDR3 has 15 amino acids. CDR1 and CDR2 (germline): MDHEN, SYDVKM. J was trimmed by 6 bases and V by 2 bases; bases with no gene match: 5. As DNA, the CDR3 is TGTGCCAGCAGTTTAACAGGGGGCTTGGGTCAGCCCCAGCATTTT. Protein: CASSLTGGLGQPQHF.

The chain is built from TRBV19 and TRBJ2-1; 8 bases are shared with TRBD2. In germline, CDR1 is LNHDA, CDR2 SQIVND (reference sequence). J gave up 2 bases and V 4 bases, and 4 bases lay outside the gene matches. This CDR3 has 15 residues. The CDR3 protein is CASSTNSGTYNEQFF. DNA for the CDR3: TGTGCCAGTAGTACGAATAGCGGGACCTACAATGAGCAGTTCTTC.

The chain recombines TRBV6-5 with TRBJ2-7, with D uncertain. Germline lookup yields CDR1 MNHEY and CDR2 SVGAGI. The germline V and J ends were trimmed by 0 bases and 2 bases, with 8 bases remaining between them. This CDR3 is built from 14 residues. The CDR3 reads CASSYSGRTYEQYF. DNA of the CDR3: TGTGCCAGCAGTTACTCGGGCCGGACCTACGAGCAGTACTTC.